A single sample gave rise to the 27 T cell receptor beta chains below, sequenced in a study of cytomegalovirus exposure and HLA in healthy donors. The PCR contained 60 Vbeta and 13 Jbeta primers. Sequenced by immunoSEQ multiplex PCR; TCRdb stores in-frame clones only, minus some. The data contain approximately 150,000 clones, almost 85% of them singletons. What was sequenced was PBMCs. These receptors originate from a man between 25 and 39 years old in good health and CMV-seropositive.

This chain links TRBV28 with TRBJ2-1; 9 nucleotides line up with TRBD2. This CDR3 is 15 amino acids long. V was clipped by 11 bases and J by 6 bases; unmatched bases: 14. Germline assignment: CDR1 MDHEN and CDR2 SYDVKM. The CDR3 here is CASSLGFSGGNEQFF. The CDR3 bases are TGTGCCTCCTCCCTTGGGTTTAGCGGGGGCAATGAGCAGTTCTTC.

V usage is TRBV28 and J usage is TRBJ1-5, with D unclear. Germline V gene sequence: CDR1 MDHEN, CDR2 SYDVKM. The CDR3 spans 14 residues. The V end was cut by 7 bases, the J end by 5 bases, with 15 bases between. The chain's CDR3 is CASIPGGKYQPQHF. In DNA, the CDR3 is TGTGCCAGCATTCCCGGCGGGAAGTATCAGCCCCAGCATTTT. Filled out from reference TRBV28 and TRBJ1-5, the complete variable domain reads DVKVTQSSRYLVKRTGEKVFLECVQDMDHENMFWYRQDPGLGLRLIYFSYDVKMKEKGDIPEGYSVSREKKERFSLILESASTNQTSMYLCASIPGGKYQPQHFGDGTRLSIL.

This clone was detected only a few times. This specimen includes other DNA sequences encoding the same CDR3. The V gene is TRBV27, the J gene TRBJ1-5; D gene ambiguous. The length of the CDR3 is 14 residues. Germline V gene sequence: CDR1 MNHEY, CDR2 SMNVEV (reference sequence). Trimming cost V 4 bases and J 0 bases, with 7 bases left between them. The chain's CDR3 is CASSSGYSNQPQHF. Written as DNA, the CDR3 is TGTGCCAGCAGTTCAGGATATAGCAATCAGCCCCAGCATTTT.

A word on this clone: This sample includes further DNA sequences coding for the same CDR3. This chain links TRBV6-6 with TRBJ2-1, with D perhaps matching TRBD2 (5 bases). CDR1 and CDR2 (germline): MNHNY, SVGAGI (reference sequence). V was shortened by 6 bases and J by 4 bases, with 10 bases between the two germline ends. The CDR3 has 13 residues. The CDR3 bases are TGTGCCAGCAGCCCCACGGGGTACAATGAGCAGTTCTTC. It yields the protein CASSPTGYNEQFF.

V usage is TRBV5-6 and J usage is TRBJ2-7, with 8 bases matching TRBD1. The V segment lost 4 bases and the J segment 1 base; nucleotides outside the gene matches: 7. Germline V gives CDR1 SGHDT, CDR2 YYEEEE. The CDR3 contains 15 residues. The CDR3 nucleotides are TGTGCCAGCAGCCACGGGGACAGGCTTTCCTACGAGCAGTACTTC. Its translation is CASSHGDRLSYEQYF. Full variable domain (remainder filled in from reference TRBV5-6 and TRBJ2-7): DAGVTQSPTHLIKTRGQQVTLRCSPKSGHDTVSWYQQALGQGPQFIFQYYEEEERQRGNFPDRFSGHQFPNYSSELNVNALLLGDSALYLCASSHGDRLSYEQYFGPGTRLTVT.

The chain has TRBV5-4 and TRBJ2-5; 13 bases match TRBD2. This CDR3 contains 16 residues. V lost 4 bases, J lost 5 bases, and 8 bases stayed unmatched. CDR1 SGHNT and CDR2 YYREEE come from the germline V gene (reference sequence). The CDR3 loop is CASSLRTSGRGETQYF. CDR3 nucleotides: TGTGCCAGCAGCCTTCGGACTAGCGGGAGAGGGGAGACCCAGTACTTC.

The chain uses TRBV5-4 and TRBJ2-3, with D perhaps TRBD2 (6 bases). This CDR3 is built from 18 residues. CDR1 and CDR2 (germline): SGHNT, YYREEE (reference sequence). The V gene lost 0 bases and the J gene lost 2 bases, with 19 bases spanning the gap. CDR3 protein: CASSLGGLRGTPTDTQYF. In DNA, the CDR3 is TGTGCCAGCAGCTTGGGAGGGTTACGCGGGACCCCCACAGATACGCAGTATTTT.

The chain combines TRBV5-6 with TRBJ1-4; 7 nucleotides line up with TRBD1. The CDR3 extends over 15 amino acids. Germline V gene lookup returns CDR1 SGHDT and CDR2 YYEEEE. Losses at the gene ends were 4 bases for V and 8 bases for J; bases not matched to a gene: 11. For the CDR3, the DNA is TGTGCCAGCAGCGTGCAGACAGGGCGCCGCGAAAAACTGTTTTTT. Protein sequence: CASSVQTGRREKLFF. The entire variable domain, with the rest obtained from reference TRBV5-6 and TRBJ1-4, is as follows: DAGVTQSPTHLIKTRGQQVTLRCSPKSGHDTVSWYQQALGQGPQFIFQYYEEEERQRGNFPDRFSGHQFPNYSSELNVNALLLGDSALYLCASSVQTGRREKLFFGSGTQLSVL.

The chain joins TRBV6-5 to TRBJ2-5, with unresolved D. V lost 2 bases and J 2 bases, leaving 9 bases between the germline ends. The germline CDR1 and CDR2 sequences are MNHEY and SVGAGI. The CDR3 has 14 amino acids. This CDR3 reads CASSYGPSQETQYF. The CDR3 DNA follows: TGTGCCAGCAGTTACGGTCCCAGTCAAGAGACCCAGTACTTC.

This chain links TRBV19 with TRBJ1-5; the D gene is possibly TRBD1 (5 bases). The CDR3 is 15 residues long. Germline assignment: CDR1 LNHDA and CDR2 SQIVND (reference sequence). The ends were cut back, 5 bases at V and 3 bases at J, with 14 bases in the middle. The CDR3 DNA is TGTGCCAGTAGTTGGATTTCACAGGCCAATCAGCCCCAGCATTTT. It translates to CASSWISQANQPQHF.

This clone was recorded only once. V usage is TRBV9 and J usage is TRBJ2-3; D perhaps matches TRBD1 (5 bases). V lost 7 bases to trimming and J lost 4 bases, with 10 bases between them. This CDR3 spans 12 amino acids. CDR1 is SGDLS, CDR2 YYNGEE, per germline. CDR3 in DNA: TGTGCCAGCGCGACAGAGTCAGATACGCAGTATTTT. It codes for CASATESDTQYF.

The chain is built from TRBV18 and TRBJ2-1; a possible D gene is TRBD1 (5 bases). Germline V lookup: CDR1 KGHSH, CDR2 LQKENI. The CDR3 is made up of 14 amino acids. Trimming left V 2 bases short and J 6 bases short, with 11 bases between. The CDR3: CASSPWGSPNEQFF. The CDR3 DNA reads as TGTGCCAGCTCACCATGGGGCAGCCCCAATGAGCAGTTCTTC. The full variable domain, its missing parts supplied by reference TRBV18 and TRBJ2-1, is NAGVMQNPRHLVRRRGQEARLRCSPMKGHSHVYWYRQLPEEGLKFMVYLQKENIIDESGMPKERFSAEFPKEGPSILRIQQVVRGDSAAYFCASSPWGSPNEQFFGPGTRLTVL.

The rearrangement joins TRBV27 to TRBJ2-7; 10 bases agree with TRBD2. Germline CDR1 is MNHEY and CDR2 is SMNVEV (reference sequence). V shed 5 bases, J shed 2 bases, and the junction held 6 bases outside the gene matches. The CDR3 contains 15 residues. CDR3 coding DNA: TGTGCCAGCAGTCGAATAGCGGGAGGCGCCTACGAGCAGTACTTC. It is translated as CASSRIAGGAYEQYF.

The chain combines TRBV27 with TRBJ2-5; D may be TRBD1 (6 bases). Per the germline V gene, CDR1 is MNHEY and CDR2 is SMNVEV (reference sequence). V was shortened by 3 bases and J by 1 base, with 12 bases between the two germline ends. The CDR3 loop spans 15 amino acids. This CDR3 reads CASSFLSDSQETQYF. The CDR3 DNA follows: TGTGCCAGCAGTTTTCTATCGGACAGCCAAGAGACCCAGTACTTC.

This clone was observed a handful of times. The chain combines TRBV4-3 with TRBJ2-7; D possibly corresponds to TRBD1 (6 bases). Germline values: CDR1 LGHNA, CDR2 YSLEER. Trimming left V 3 bases short and J 4 bases short, with 10 bases between. The CDR3 sequence is 13 residues long. CDR3 in amino acids: CASSQTQGYEQYF. CDR3 DNA sequence: TGCGCCAGCAGCCAGACACAGGGTTACGAGCAGTACTTC.

This clone came up once. The rearrangement joins TRBV5-4 to TRBJ1-5; possible D gene TRBD1, 5 bases. The germline V gene encodes CDR1 SGHNT and CDR2 YYREEE (reference sequence). Trimming removed 1 base at V and 5 bases at J, with 7 bases between. This CDR3 region has 13 residues. CDR3 in DNA: TGTGCCAGCAGCTTGTGGGGCGATCAGCCCCAGCATTTT. Protein product: CASSLWGDQPQHF.

The rearrangement uses TRBV5-1 and TRBJ1-5, with 7 bases that match TRBD1. The germline gives CDR1 SGHRS, CDR2 YFSETQ. J lost 2 bases, V lost 0 bases, and 5 bases had no gene match. The CDR3 totals 16 residues. The CDR3 nucleotides are TGCGCCAGCAGCTTGGGACAGGGTGGAGGCAATCAGCCCCAGCATTTT. Translated, it gives CASSLGQGGGNQPQHF.

This clone was seen a single time. V and J are TRBV27 and TRBJ1-5; D is unclear. The CDR3 runs 15 residues. Trimming stripped 5 bases from V and 1 base from J, with 12 bases between. The germline V gene has CDR1 MNHEY and CDR2 SMNVEV (reference sequence). The CDR3 DNA sequence: TGTGCCAGCAGTACCTACGGGGTAAGCAATCAGCCCCAGCATTTT. Its protein product is CASSTYGVSNQPQHF.

The rearrangement joins TRBV4-1 to TRBJ2-7, with TRBD2 matching over 10 bases. From germline, CDR1 is MGHRA and CDR2 YSYEKL. This CDR3 comprises 17 residues. V was pared by 0 bases and J by 1 base, with 6 bases of the junction left unmatched. CDR3 DNA sequence: TGCGCCAGCAGCCAAGATAAGCTAGCGGGAGTATCCTACGAGCAGTACTTC. Its translation: CASSQDKLAGVSYEQYF.

This sequence joins TRBV28 and TRBJ1-1, with a weak D call TRBD1 (5 bases). The CDR3 contains 16 residues. The germline V and J ends were trimmed by 3 bases and 4 bases, with 18 bases remaining between them. The germline V gene encodes CDR1 MDHEN and CDR2 SYDVKM. CDR3 sequence reads: CASSFGGGFGFTEAFF. CDR3 bases: TGTGCCAGCAGTTTTGGGGGAGGGTTCGGATTCACTGAAGCTTTCTTT.

This clone has just a few counts. The chain combines TRBV5-1 with TRBJ2-2; D is unclear. The CDR3 consists of 14 residues. V was trimmed by 0 bases and J by 1 base, leaving 4 bases between them. Per the germline V gene, CDR1 is SGHRS and CDR2 is YFSETQ. CDR3 DNA sequence: TGCGCCAGCAGCTTGGACGGGAACACCGGGGAGCTGTTTTTT. Protein: CASSLDGNTGELFF.

This chain connects TRBV5-6 to TRBJ2-1; perhaps TRBD2 as D (6 bases). Germline loops: CDR1 SGHDT, CDR2 YYEEEE. The V end lost 2 bases, the J end lost 1 base, and 7 bases lay between the germline ends. This CDR3 has 14 amino acids. This CDR3 is CASSFRGSYNEQFF. The CDR3, as DNA: TGTGCCAGCAGCTTCCGGGGGTCCTACAATGAGCAGTTCTTC.

This chain connects TRBV19 to TRBJ1-5, with 9 bases fitting TRBD1. Per germline, CDR1 LNHDA and CDR2 SQIVND (reference sequence). V shed 3 bases, J shed 7 bases, and the junction held 7 bases outside the gene matches. The CDR3 contains 15 residues. In nucleotides, the CDR3 is TGTGCCAGTAGTATCGGACAGGGGAGGATCCAGCCCCAGCATTTT. This translates into CASSIGQGRIQPQHF.

This clone was observed a single time. The chain is built from TRBV6-5 and TRBJ1-1, with unresolved D. This CDR3 region has 15 residues. V lost 2 bases to trimming and J lost 4 bases, with 14 bases between them. Germline CDR1 MNHEY, CDR2 SVGAGI. CDR3 sequence: CASSYRAGLGTEAFF. CDR3 DNA sequence: TGTGCCAGCAGTTACCGGGCGGGTTTGGGCACTGAAGCTTTCTTT.

The V and J genes are TRBV13 and TRBJ2-3; perhaps TRBD1 as D (5 bases). Trimming stripped 5 bases from V and 0 bases from J, with 9 bases between. Germline CDR1 reads PRHDT; CDR2 reads FYEKMQ (reference sequence). The CDR3 length is 14 residues. CDR3 region: CASSHRGSTDTQYF. CDR3 in DNA: TGTGCCAGCAGCCATAGGGGTAGCACAGATACGCAGTATTTT.

The chain combines TRBV6-5 with TRBJ1-3; 7 bases map to TRBD1. The V gene end was trimmed by 9 bases and the J gene end by 2 bases; junction bases not matched to a gene: 10. CDR1 and CDR2 (germline): MNHEY, SVGAGI. CDR3 size: 15 residues. Written as DNA, the CDR3 is TGTGCCAGTAGAGAGACAGGGCCAACTGGAAACACCATATATTTT. Its translation is CASRETGPTGNTIYF.

The chain has TRBV27 and TRBJ2-3; a weak D match, TRBD2 (5 bases). The CDR3 consists of 17 residues. Germline V lookup: CDR1 MNHEY, CDR2 SMNVEV (reference sequence). Trimming shortened V by 0 bases and J by 5 bases, and 18 bases separated the two germline ends. The CDR3 DNA sequence: TGTGCCAGCAGTTTATCGACGGGCTCAACTCGGGGAGATACGCAGTATTTT. Protein: CASSLSTGSTRGDTQYF.